These 7 T cell receptor beta chains originate from one sample sequenced in a study of blood T cell repertoires in COVID-19. Measured with immunoSEQ multiplex PCR; TCRdb has only the in-frame clones, and not every one. The data hold about 110,000 clones, with around 74% observed a single time. Material for sequencing was peripheral blood. The receptors were gathered from a woman in her 70s with acute or convalescent COVID-19.

The rearrangement joins TRBV29-1 to TRBJ1-3; D is ambiguous. This CDR3 spans 14 amino acids. Between the trimmed V and J ends, which lost 4 bases and 2 bases, there was a span of 12 bases. From germline, CDR1 is SQVTM and CDR2 ANQGSEA. The DNA for the CDR3 is TGCAGCGTTGCCTACGTTAAGACTGGAAACACCATATATTTT. Protein product: CSVAYVKTGNTIYF. The variable domain in full, with the rest retrieved from reference TRBV29-1 and TRBJ1-3, is SAVISQKPSRDICQRGTSLTIQCQVDSQVTMMFWYRQQPGQSLTLIATANQGSEATYESGFVIDKFPISRPNLTFSTLTVSNMSPEDSSIYLCSVAYVKTGNTIYFGEGSWLTVV.

The rearrangement joins TRBV18 to TRBJ1-5; 8 bases agree with TRBD1. Germline V gives CDR1 KGHSH, CDR2 LQKENI. The trim removed 3 bases at V and 4 bases at J, leaving 2 bases unmatched. The CDR3 runs 14 residues. CDR3 in DNA: TGTGCCAGCTCACCTCAGGGGGCAAATCAGCCCCAGCATTTT. Amino acid sequence: CASSPQGANQPQHF.

In this sample, this clone turned up a few times. In DNA, the CDR3 is TGTGCCAGCTCACCGACAGGGGGGACTGAAGCTTTCTTT. This sequence encodes CASSPTGGTEAFF. This chain joins TRBV18 and TRBJ1-1; the match to TRBD1 covers 9 bases. Trimming removed 3 bases from V and 5 bases from J; junction bases left unmatched: 1. The germline V gene has CDR1 KGHSH and CDR2 LQKENI. The CDR3 has 13 amino acids.

The rearrangement uses TRBV25-1 and TRBJ2-7, with D perhaps matching TRBD2 (6 bases). The CDR3 is made up of 13 amino acids. V was pared by 8 bases and J by 3 bases, with 14 bases between. CDR1 MGHDK and CDR2 SYGVNS come from the germline V gene. CDR3: CASRMGGIYEQYF. The CDR3 DNA is TGTGCCAGCCGAATGGGGGGAATCTACGAGCAGTACTTC.

This CDR3 reads CASSQGVWASGGSPVTQYF. CDR3 DNA: TGCGCCAGCAGCCAAGGAGTTTGGGCTAGCGGGGGGTCGCCCGTGACCCAGTACTTC. This chain uses TRBV4-3 with TRBJ2-5; 11 bases are shared with TRBD2. Germline loops: CDR1 LGHNA, CDR2 YSLEER. V lost 1 base to trimming and J lost 7 bases; unmatched junction nucleotides: 17. The CDR3 sequence is 19 residues long.

The rearrangement uses TRBV5-4 and TRBJ2-3; 8 bases fit TRBD1. V dropped 0 bases and J dropped 2; count of bases not matched to a gene: 2. CDR1 and CDR2 (germline): SGHNT, YYREEE (reference sequence). The CDR3 contains 15 residues. CDR3: CASSLDRGYTDTQYF. The CDR3, as DNA: TGTGCCAGCAGCTTGGACAGGGGGTACACAGATACGCAGTATTTT. Drawing the rest from reference TRBV5-4 and TRBJ2-3, the complete variable domain is ETGVTQSPTHLIKTRGQQVTLRCSSQSGHNTVSWYQQALGQGPQFIFQYYREEENGRGNFPPRFSGLQFPNYSSELNVNALELDDSALYLCASSLDRGYTDTQYFGPGTRLTVL.

The genes are TRBV6-4 and TRBJ2-6; TRBD1 matches at 9 bases. CDR3 size: 17 residues. After removal of 6 bases from V and 1 base from J, the junction contained 7 bases not matched to a gene. Germline V gives CDR1 MRHNA, CDR2 SNTAGT. The DNA for the CDR3 is TGTGCCAGCAGCCCGGGACAGGGCGAATCTGGGGCCAACGTCCTGACTTTC. As protein: CASSPGQGESGANVLTF.